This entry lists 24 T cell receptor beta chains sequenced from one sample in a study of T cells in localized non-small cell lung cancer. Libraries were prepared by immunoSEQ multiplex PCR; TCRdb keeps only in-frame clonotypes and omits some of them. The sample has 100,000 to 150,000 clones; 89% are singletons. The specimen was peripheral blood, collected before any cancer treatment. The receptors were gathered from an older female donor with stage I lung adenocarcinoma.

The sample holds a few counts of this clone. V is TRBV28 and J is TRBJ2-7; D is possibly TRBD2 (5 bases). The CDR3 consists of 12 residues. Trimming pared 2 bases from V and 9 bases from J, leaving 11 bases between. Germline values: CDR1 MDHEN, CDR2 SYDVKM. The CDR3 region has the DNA TGTGCCAGCAGTTTAAACACGGGAATGCAGTACTTC. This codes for CASSLNTGMQYF.

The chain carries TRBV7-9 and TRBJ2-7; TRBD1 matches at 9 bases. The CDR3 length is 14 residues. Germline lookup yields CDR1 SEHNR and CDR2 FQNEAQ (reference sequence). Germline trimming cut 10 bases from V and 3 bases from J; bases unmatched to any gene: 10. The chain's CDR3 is CAIDPGQGYYEQYF. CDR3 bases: TGTGCCATAGACCCGGGACAGGGATACTACGAGCAGTACTTC.

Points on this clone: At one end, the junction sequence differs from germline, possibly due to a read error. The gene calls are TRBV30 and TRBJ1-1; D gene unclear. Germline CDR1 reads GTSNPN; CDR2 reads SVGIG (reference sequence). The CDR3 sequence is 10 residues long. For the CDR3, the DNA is TGTGCCTGGATGGAGGGTCGAATCCGATTT. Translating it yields CAWMEGRIRF.

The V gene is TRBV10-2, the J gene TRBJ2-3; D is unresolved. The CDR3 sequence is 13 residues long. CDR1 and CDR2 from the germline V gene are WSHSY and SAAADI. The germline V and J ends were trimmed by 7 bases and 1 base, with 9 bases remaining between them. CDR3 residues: CASTPGGTDTQYF. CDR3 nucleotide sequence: TGCGCCAGCACTCCAGGAGGCACAGATACGCAGTATTTT.

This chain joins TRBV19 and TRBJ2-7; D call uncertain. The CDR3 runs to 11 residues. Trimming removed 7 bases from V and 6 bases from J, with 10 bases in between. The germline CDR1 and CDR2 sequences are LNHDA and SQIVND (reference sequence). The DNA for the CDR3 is TGTGCCAGTATCGCCGGGTCCGAGCAGTACTTC. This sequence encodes CASIAGSEQYF.

CDR3 protein: CASSFAPDHEQFF. The CDR3 region has the DNA TGTGCCAGCAGCTTTGCCCCAGACCATGAGCAGTTCTTC. V gene TRBV11-3 combines with J gene TRBJ2-1; no clear D. The V end lost 3 bases, the J end lost 8 bases, and 11 bases lay between the germline ends. The CDR3 is made up of 13 amino acids. Germline V gene sequence: CDR1 SGHNT, CDR2 YENEEA.

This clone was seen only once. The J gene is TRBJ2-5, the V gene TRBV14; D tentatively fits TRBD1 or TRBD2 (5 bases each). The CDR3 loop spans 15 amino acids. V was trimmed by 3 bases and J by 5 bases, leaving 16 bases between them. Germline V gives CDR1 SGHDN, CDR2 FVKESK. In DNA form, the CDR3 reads TGTGCCAGCAGCCACGAGGGGCGCTTGGTTGAGACCCAGTACTTC. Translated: CASSHEGRLVETQYF.

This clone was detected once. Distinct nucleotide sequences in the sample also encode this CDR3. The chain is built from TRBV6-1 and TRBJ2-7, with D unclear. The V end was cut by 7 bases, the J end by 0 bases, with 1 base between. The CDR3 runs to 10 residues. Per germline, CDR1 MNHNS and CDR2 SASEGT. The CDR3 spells CASNSYEQYF. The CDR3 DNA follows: TGTGCCAGCAACTCCTACGAGCAGTACTTC.

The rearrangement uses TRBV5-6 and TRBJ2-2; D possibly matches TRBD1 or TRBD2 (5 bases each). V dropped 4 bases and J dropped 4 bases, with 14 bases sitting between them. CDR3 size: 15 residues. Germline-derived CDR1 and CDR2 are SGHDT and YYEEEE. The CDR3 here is CASSAAGAGTGELFF. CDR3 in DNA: TGTGCCAGCAGCGCCGCCGGGGCGGGCACCGGGGAGCTGTTTTTT.

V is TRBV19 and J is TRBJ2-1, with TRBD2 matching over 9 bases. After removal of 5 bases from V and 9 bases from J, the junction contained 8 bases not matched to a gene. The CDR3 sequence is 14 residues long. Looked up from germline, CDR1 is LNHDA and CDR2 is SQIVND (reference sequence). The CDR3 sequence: CASSAISGRSEQFF. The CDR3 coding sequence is TGTGCCAGTAGTGCAATTAGCGGGAGAAGTGAGCAGTTCTTC.

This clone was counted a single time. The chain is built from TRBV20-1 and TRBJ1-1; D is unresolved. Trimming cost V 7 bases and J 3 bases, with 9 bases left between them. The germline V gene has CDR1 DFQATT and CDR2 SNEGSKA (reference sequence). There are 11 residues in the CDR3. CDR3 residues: CSVSEDTEAFF. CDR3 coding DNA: TGCAGTGTCTCTGAGGACACTGAAGCTTTCTTT.

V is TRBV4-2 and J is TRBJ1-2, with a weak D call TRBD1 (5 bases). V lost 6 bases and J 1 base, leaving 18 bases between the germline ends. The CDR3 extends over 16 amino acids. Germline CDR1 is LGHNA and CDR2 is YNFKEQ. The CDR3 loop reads CASSRAGRDSNYGYTF. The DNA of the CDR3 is TGTGCCAGCAGTAGAGCCGGGCGAGACAGTAACTATGGCTACACCTTC.

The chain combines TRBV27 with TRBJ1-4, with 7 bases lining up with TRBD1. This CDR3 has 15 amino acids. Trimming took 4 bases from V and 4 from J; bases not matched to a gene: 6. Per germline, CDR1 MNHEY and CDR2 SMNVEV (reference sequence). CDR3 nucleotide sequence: TGTGCCAGCAGTTCCTTGGGGACAGTTAATGAAAAACTGTTTTTT. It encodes CASSSLGTVNEKLFF.

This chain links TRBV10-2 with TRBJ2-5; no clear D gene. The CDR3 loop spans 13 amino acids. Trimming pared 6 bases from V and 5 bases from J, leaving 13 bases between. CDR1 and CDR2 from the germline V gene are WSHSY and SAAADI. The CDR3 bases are TGCGCCAGCAGCGAAGGGTGGCGTGAGACCCAGTACTTC. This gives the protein CASSEGWRETQYF.

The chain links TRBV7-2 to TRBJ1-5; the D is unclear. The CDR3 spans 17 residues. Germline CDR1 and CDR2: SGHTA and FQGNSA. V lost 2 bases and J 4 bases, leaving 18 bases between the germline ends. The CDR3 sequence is CASSLQVLARGNQPQHF. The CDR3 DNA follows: TGTGCCAGCAGCTTACAAGTCCTGGCAAGAGGTAATCAGCCCCAGCATTTT.

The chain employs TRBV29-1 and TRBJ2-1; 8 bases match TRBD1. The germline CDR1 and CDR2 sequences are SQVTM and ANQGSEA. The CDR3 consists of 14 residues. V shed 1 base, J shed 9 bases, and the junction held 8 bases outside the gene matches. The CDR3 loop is CSVEGTGNFGEQFF. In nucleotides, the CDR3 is TGCAGCGTTGAAGGGACAGGGAATTTTGGTGAGCAGTTCTTC.

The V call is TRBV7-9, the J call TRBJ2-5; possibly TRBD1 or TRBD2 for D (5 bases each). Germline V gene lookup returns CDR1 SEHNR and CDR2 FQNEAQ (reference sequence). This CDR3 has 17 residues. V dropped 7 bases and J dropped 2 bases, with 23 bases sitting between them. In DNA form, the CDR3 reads TGTGCCAGCAACTGGATTGGGGGTCGGCATACGCAAGAGACCCAGTACTTC. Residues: CASNWIGGRHTQETQYF.

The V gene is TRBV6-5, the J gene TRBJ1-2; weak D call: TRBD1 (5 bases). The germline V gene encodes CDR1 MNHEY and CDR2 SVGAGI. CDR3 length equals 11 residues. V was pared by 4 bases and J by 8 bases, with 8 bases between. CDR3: CASSSGGGYTF. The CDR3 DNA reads TGTGCCAGCAGTTCGGGGGGAGGCTACACCTTC.

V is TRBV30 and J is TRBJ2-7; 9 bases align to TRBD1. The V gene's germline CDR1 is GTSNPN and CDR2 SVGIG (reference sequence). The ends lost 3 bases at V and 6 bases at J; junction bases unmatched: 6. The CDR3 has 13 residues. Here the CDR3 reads CAWSVRTGAEQYF. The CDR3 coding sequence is TGTGCCTGGAGCGTAAGGACAGGGGCCGAGCAGTACTTC.

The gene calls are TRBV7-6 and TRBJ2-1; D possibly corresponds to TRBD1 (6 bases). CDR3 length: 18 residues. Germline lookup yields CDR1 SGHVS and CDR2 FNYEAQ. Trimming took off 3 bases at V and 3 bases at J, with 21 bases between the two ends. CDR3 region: CASSFGWAEGGVYNEQFF. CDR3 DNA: TGTGCCAGCAGCTTTGGGTGGGCGGAAGGGGGAGTCTACAATGAGCAGTTCTTC. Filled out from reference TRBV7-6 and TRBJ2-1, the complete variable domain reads GAGVSQSPRYKVTKRGQDVALRCDPISGHVSLYWYRQALGQGPEFLTYFNYEAQQDKSGLPNDRFSAERPEGSISTLTIQRTEQRDSAMYRCASSFGWAEGGVYNEQFFGPGTRLTVL.

The CDR3 DNA reads TGCAGCGTTGAAGTGGGGTCCACAGATACGCAGTATTTT. This translates into CSVEVGSTDTQYF. The chain combines TRBV29-1 with TRBJ2-3; D unresolved. The CDR3 runs 13 residues. The V end was cut by 1 base, the J end by 2 bases, with 7 bases between. Germline loops: CDR1 SQVTM, CDR2 ANQGSEA.

The CDR3 sequence: CASSYAVAGVNEQFF. The CDR3 DNA sequence: TGTGCCAGCAGTTACGCGGTAGCGGGGGTCAATGAGCAGTTCTTC. The chain employs TRBV6-5 and TRBJ2-1; 9 positions match TRBD2. The CDR3 runs 15 residues. Germline values: CDR1 MNHEY, CDR2 SVGAGI. With V trimmed by 2 bases and J by 6 bases, 5 bases remained unmatched.

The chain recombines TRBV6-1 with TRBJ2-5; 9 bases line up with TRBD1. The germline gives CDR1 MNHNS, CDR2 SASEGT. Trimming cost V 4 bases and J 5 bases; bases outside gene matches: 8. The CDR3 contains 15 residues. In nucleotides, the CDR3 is TGTGCCAGCAGTGCTCGACCCGGGACAGGGGAGACCCAGTACTTC. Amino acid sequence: CASSARPGTGETQYF.

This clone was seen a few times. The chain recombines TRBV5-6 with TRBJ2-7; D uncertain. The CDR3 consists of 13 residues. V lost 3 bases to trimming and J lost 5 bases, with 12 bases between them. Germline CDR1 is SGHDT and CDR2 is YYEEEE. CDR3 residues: CASSYQYINEQYF. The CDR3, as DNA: TGTGCCAGCAGCTACCAGTATATCAACGAGCAGTACTTC.